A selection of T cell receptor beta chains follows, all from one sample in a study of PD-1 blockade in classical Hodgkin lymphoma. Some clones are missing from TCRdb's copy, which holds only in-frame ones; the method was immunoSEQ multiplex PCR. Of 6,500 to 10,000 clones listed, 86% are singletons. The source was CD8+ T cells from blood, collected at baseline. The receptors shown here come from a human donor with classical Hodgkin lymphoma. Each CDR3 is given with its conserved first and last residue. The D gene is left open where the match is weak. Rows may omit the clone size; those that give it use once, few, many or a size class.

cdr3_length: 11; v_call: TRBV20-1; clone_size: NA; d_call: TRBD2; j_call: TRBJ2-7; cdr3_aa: CSARAGVEQYF; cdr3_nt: TGCAGTGCTAGGGCGGGGGTCGAGCAGTACTTC
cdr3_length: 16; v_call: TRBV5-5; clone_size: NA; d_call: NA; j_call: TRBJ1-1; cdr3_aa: CASSPWDGSPLTEAFF; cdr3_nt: TGTGCCAGCAGCCCCTGGGACGGTAGTCCCCTCACTGAAGCTTTCTTT
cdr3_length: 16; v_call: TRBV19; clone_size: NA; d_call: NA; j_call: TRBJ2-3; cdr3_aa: CASSIENGAFTDTQYF; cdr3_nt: TGTGCCAGTAGTATAGAAAACGGGGCCTTCACAGATACGCAGTATTTT
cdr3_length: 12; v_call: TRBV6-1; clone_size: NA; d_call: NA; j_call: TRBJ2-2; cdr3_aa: CASTKDTGELFF; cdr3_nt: TGTGCCAGCACCAAGGATACCGGGGAGCTGTTTTTT
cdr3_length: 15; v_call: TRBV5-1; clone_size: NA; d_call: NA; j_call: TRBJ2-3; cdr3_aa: CASSFRGASTDTQYF; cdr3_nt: TGCGCCAGCAGCTTTAGGGGGGCTAGCACAGATACGCAGTATTTT
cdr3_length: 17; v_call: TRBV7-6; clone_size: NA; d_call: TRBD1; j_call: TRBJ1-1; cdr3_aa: CASSSLTGGGQDTEAFF; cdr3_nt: TGTGCCAGCAGCTCTTTAACAGGGGGCGGTCAGGACACTGAAGCTTTCTTT
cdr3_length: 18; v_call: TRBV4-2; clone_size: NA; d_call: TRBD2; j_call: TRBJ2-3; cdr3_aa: CASSQDPRLAGPPDTQYF; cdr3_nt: TGTGCCAGCAGCCAAGATCCCCGACTAGCGGGGCCTCCAGATACGCAGTATTTT
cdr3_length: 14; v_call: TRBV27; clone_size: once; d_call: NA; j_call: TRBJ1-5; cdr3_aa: CASSGETGAGPQHF; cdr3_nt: TGTGCCAGCAGTGGGGAGACAGGTGCTGGGCCCCAGCATTTT
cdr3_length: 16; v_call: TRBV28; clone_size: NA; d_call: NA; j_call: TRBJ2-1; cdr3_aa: CASSQVVGGPVEEQFF; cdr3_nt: TGTGCCAGCAGTCAGGTTGTGGGAGGCCCCGTCGAGGAGCAGTTCTTC
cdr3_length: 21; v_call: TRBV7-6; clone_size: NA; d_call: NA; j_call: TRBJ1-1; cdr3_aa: CASSLSQGEGSDYNMNTEAFF; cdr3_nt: TGTGCCAGCAGCTTAAGTCAAGGGGAGGGCTCTGACTACAACATGAACACTGAAGCTTTCTTT
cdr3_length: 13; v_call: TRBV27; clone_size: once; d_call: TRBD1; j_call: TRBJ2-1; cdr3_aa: CASSLDRAHEQFF; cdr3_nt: TGTGCCAGCAGTTTGGACAGGGCCCATGAGCAGTTCTTC
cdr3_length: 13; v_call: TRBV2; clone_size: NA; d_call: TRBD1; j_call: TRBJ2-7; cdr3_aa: CASTGTGIYEQYF; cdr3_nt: TGTGCCAGCACTGGGACAGGGATTTACGAGCAGTACTTC
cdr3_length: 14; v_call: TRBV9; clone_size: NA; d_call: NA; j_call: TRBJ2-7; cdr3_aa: CASSGPGAHYEQYF; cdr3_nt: TGTGCCAGCAGCGGCCCCGGGGCCCACTACGAGCAGTACTTC
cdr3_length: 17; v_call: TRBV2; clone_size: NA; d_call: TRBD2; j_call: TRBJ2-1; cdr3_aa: CASSPGGLAGTYNEQFF; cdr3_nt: TGTGCCAGCAGCCCCGGGGGACTAGCGGGAACTTACAATGAGCAGTTCTTC
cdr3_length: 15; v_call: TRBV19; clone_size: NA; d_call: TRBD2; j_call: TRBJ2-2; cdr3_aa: CASSISGGGTGELFF; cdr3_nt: TGTGCCAGTAGTATAAGCGGGGGAGGCACCGGGGAGCTGTTTTTT
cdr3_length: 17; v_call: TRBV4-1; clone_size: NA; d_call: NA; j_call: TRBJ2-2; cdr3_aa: CASSQDGSRTNTGELFF; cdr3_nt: TGCGCCAGCAGCCAAGATGGTAGTCGCACGAACACCGGGGAGCTGTTTTTT
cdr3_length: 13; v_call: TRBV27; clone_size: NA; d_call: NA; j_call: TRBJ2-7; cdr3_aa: CASSLGGNYEQYF; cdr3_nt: TGTGCCAGCAGTTTAGGGGGGAACTACGAGCAGTACTTC
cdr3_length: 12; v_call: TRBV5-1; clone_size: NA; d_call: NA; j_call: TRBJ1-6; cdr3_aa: CASSLENSPLHF; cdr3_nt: TGCGCCAGCAGCCTGGAAAATTCACCCCTCCACTTT
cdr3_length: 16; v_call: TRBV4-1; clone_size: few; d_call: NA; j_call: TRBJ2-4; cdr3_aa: CASSQVGGGPKNIQYF; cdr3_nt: TGCGCCAGCAGCCAAGTAGGGGGAGGCCCTAAAAACATTCAGTACTTC
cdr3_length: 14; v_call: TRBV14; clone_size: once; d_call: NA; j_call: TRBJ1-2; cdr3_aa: CASSQVSGFYGYTF; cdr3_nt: TGTGCCAGCAGCCAAGTTTCGGGATTCTATGGCTACACCTTC
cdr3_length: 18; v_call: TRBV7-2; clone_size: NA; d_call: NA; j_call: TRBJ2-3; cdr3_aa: CASTPQGGPPVGHDTQYF; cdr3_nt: TGTGCCAGCACCCCCCAGGGGGGCCCTCCTGTGGGGCATGATACGCAGTATTTT
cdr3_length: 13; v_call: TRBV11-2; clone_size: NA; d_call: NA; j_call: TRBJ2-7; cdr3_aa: CASSFRRAAEQYF; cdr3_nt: TGTGCCAGCAGCTTTAGACGGGCGGCCGAGCAGTACTTC
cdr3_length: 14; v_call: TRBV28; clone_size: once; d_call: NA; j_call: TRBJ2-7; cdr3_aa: CASSPWGTPYEQYF; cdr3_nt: TGTGCCAGCAGTCCCTGGGGGACCCCCTACGAGCAGTACTTC